This passage covers 8 T cell receptor beta chains from one sample sequenced in a study of T cells in Graves' hyperthyroidism and ophthalmopathy. Researchers took RNA transcripts and amplified the TCR beta CDR3 regions from them. HTBI primers drove first-round RT-PCR of the TCR CDR3. Each CDR3 protein is one row after TCRdb ran MiXCR on the multiplex PCR reads. Among 600,000 or so distinct CDR3 sequences listed, approximately 14% were seen once. The sample was blood. Source of these receptors: a woman aged 18 to 35 with Graves' ophthalmopathy.

This clonotype was seen at least ten times. The gene calls are TRBV24-1 and TRBJ2-1; 10 bases are a match to TRBD2. The V segment lost 3 bases and the J segment 7 bases; nucleotides outside the gene matches: 14. Per germline, CDR1 KGHDR and CDR2 SFDVKD. This CDR3 contains 18 residues. The CDR3, as DNA: TGTGCCACCAGTGATCCCTCCCGGGCTAGCGGGAGTCTAAATGAGCAGTTCTTC. This codes for CATSDPSRASGSLNEQFF.

The chain employs TRBV29-1 and TRBJ2-1, with 9 bases lining up with TRBD2. V trimming: 4 bases; J trimming: 0 bases; junction bases outside the gene matches: 7. This CDR3 region has 16 residues. Germline values: CDR1 SQVTM, CDR2 ANQGSEA. CDR3: CSVGVSGRGSYNEQFF. CDR3 DNA sequence: TGCAGCGTTGGGGTTAGCGGGAGAGGCTCCTACAATGAGCAGTTCTTC.

There are many counts of this clonotype. This chain connects TRBV12-3 or TRBV12-4 to TRBJ1-1; D is perhaps TRBD1 (5 bases). The CDR3 is 16 amino acids. V shed 2 bases and J shed 1 base, with 14 bases lying between them. The DNA of the CDR3 is TGTGCCAGCAGTTTACCCCCCTGGGGGAGGAACACTGAAGCTTTCTTT. It codes for CASSLPPWGRNTEAFF.

This clonotype was recorded a few times. The chain links TRBV27 to TRBJ2-1; 7 bases are shared with TRBD2. The CDR3 extends over 13 amino acids. Looked up from germline, CDR1 is MNHEY and CDR2 is SMNVEV (reference sequence). V was pared by 8 bases and J by 14 bases, with 15 bases of the junction left unmatched. CDR3 DNA: TGTGCCAGCCGTCTGAATGATAGACTAGCCGAGTTCTTC. Translated, it gives CASRLNDRLAEFF.

At least ten counts were recorded for this clonotype. The gene calls are TRBV29-1 and TRBJ1-1; D is perhaps TRBD1 (6 bases). V was cut by 7 bases and J by 3 bases, with 21 bases left in between. CDR1 SQVTM and CDR2 ANQGSEA come from the germline V gene. CDR3 length equals 15 residues. Here the CDR3 DNA reads TGCAGCGGACGTCTCTCAGGGGCGGGGGACACTGAAGCTTTCTTT. Its protein is CSGRLSGAGDTEAFF.

This clonotype was observed many times. The chain links TRBV12-3 or TRBV12-4 to TRBJ1-3; D is uncertain. V shed 6 bases and J shed 4 bases, with 10 bases lying between them. The CDR3 spans 13 residues. CDR3 sequence reads: CASSWAVGNTIYF. The CDR3 DNA follows: TGTGCCAGCAGCTGGGCAGTAGGAAACACCATATATTTT.

This clonotype was counted only a few times. The chain carries TRBV9 and TRBJ2-7; 7 bases match TRBD2. This CDR3 has 16 amino acids. V lost 3 bases and J lost 2; bases outside the gene matches: 11. Germline V gene sequence: CDR1 SGDLS, CDR2 YYNGEE. The CDR3 DNA follows: TGTGCCAGCAGCGGCGACCACCGGGACTACGCCTACGAGCAGTACTTC. This translates into CASSGDHRDYAYEQYF.

Many counts were recorded for this clonotype. This rearrangement joins TRBV13 to TRBJ1-3; D gene unclear. Germline-derived CDR1 and CDR2 are PRHDT and FYEKMQ (reference sequence). The CDR3 loop spans 14 amino acids. V lost 5 bases to trimming and J lost 0 bases, with 8 bases between them. In DNA, the CDR3 is TGTGCCAGCAGCCTCGGGAACTCTGGAAACACCATATATTTT. It translates to CASSLGNSGNTIYF. Supplemented by reference TRBV13 and TRBJ1-3, the full variable domain reads AAGVIQSPRHLIKEKRETATLKCYPIPRHDTVYWYQQGPGQDPQFLISFYEKMQSDKGSIPDRFSAQQFSDYHSELNMSSLELGDSALYFCASSLGNSGNTIYFGEGSWLTVV.